One T cell receptor beta chain is described in this entry. The data were obtained in a study of blood T cell repertoires in COVID-19. Overall study context: Spain, Italy and the United States supplied samples that represented acute and convalescent COVID-19. Nucleic acid was either cDNA or gDNA, and it came from T cells, B-cell-depleted T cells, or PBMCs.

CDR3 size: 14 residues. CDR1 and CDR2 from the germline V gene are SGHDT and YYEEEE. V gave up 1 base and J gave up 5 bases; unmatched junction bases: 5. In the original processing: Amplification from reference gene primers served as the basis for estimated nucleated cell counts. TCRdb's table, derived via immunoSEQ multiplex PCR, lists solely in-frame clones and lacks some. V and J calls and clone size are those listed in that table; D and trimming were worked out from the DNA. The sample records about 160,000 clones, approximately 95% being singletons. The V and J genes are TRBV5-6 and TRBJ1-2; 7 bases agree with TRBD1. This TCR was recovered from a woman between 45 and 65 years old with acute or convalescent COVID-19. The sample consisted of peripheral blood. As DNA, the CDR3 is TGTGCCAGCAGCTTGACAGGGGCACGGTATGGCTACACCTTC. As protein: CASSLTGARYGYTF.